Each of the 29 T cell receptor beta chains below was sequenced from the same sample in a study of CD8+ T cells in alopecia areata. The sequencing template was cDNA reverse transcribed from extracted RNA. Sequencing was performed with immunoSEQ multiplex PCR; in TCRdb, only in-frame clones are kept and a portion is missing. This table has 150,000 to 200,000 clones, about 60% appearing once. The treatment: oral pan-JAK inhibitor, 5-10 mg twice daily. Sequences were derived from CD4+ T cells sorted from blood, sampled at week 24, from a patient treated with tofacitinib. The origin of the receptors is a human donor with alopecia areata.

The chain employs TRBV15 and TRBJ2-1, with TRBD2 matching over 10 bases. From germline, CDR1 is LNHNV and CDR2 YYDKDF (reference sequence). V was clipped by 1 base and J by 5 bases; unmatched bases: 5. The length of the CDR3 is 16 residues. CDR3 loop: CATSRALAGNHNEQFF. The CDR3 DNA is TGTGCCACCAGCAGAGCACTAGCGGGGAACCACAATGAGCAGTTCTTC.

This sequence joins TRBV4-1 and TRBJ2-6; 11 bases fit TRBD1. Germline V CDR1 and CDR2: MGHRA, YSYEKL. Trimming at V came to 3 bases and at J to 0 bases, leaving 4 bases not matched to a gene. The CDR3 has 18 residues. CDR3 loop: CASSQWDRGYSGANVLTF. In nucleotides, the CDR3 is TGCGCCAGCAGCCAGTGGGACAGGGGGTACTCTGGGGCCAACGTCCTGACTTTC.

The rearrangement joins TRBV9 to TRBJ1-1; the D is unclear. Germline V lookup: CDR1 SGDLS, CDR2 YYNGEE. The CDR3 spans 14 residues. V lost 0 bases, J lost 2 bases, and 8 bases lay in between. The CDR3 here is CASSVDHGNTEAFF. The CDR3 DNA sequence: TGTGCCAGCAGCGTAGATCATGGTAACACTGAAGCTTTCTTT.

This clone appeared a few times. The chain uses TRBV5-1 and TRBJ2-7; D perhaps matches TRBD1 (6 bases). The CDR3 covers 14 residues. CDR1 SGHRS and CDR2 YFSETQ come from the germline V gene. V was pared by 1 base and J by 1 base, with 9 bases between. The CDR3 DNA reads TGCGCCAGCAGCTTGACGGGACAATCCTACGAGCAGTACTTC. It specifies CASSLTGQSYEQYF.

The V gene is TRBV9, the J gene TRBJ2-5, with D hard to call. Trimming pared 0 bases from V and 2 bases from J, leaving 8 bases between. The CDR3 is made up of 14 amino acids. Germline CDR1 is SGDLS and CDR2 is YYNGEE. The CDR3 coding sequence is TGTGCCAGCAGCGTAGCTGACGGTCAAGAGACCCAGTACTTC. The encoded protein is CASSVADGQETQYF.

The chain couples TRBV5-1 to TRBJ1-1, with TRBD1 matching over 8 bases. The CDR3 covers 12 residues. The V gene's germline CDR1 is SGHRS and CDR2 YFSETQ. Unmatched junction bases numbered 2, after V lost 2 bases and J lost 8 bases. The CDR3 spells CASSLRQGEAFF. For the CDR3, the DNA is TGCGCCAGCAGCTTACGACAGGGGGAAGCTTTCTTT.

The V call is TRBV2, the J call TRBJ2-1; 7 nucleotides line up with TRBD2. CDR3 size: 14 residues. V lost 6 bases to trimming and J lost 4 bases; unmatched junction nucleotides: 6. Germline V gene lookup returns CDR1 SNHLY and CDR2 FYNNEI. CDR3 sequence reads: CASRSGGIYNEQFF. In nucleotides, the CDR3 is TGTGCCAGCAGATCCGGGGGGATTTACAATGAGCAGTTCTTC. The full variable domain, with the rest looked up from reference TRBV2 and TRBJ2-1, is EPEVTQTPSHQVTQMGQEVILRCVPISNHLYFYWYRQILGQKVEFLVSFYNNEISEKSEIFDDQFSVERPDGSNFTLKIRSTKLEDSAMYFCASRSGGIYNEQFFGPGTRLTVL.

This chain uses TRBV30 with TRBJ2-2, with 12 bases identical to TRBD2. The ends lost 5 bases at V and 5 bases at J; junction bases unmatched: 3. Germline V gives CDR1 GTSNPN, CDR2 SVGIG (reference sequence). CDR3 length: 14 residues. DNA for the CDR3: TGTGCCTGGGAACTAGCGGGGGGAACCGGGGAGCTGTTTTTT. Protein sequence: CAWELAGGTGELFF.

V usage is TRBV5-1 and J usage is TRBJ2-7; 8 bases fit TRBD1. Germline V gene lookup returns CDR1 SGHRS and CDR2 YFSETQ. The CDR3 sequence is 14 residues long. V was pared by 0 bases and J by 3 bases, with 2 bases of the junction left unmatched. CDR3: CASSLDRGDYEQYF. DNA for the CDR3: TGCGCCAGCAGCTTGGACAGGGGGGACTACGAGCAGTACTTC. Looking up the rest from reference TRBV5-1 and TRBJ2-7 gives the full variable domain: KAGVTQTPRYLIKTRGQQVTLSCSPISGHRSVSWYQQTPGQGLQFLFEYFSETQRNKGNFPGRFSGRQFSNSRSEMNVSTLELGDSALYLCASSLDRGDYEQYFGPGTRLTVT.

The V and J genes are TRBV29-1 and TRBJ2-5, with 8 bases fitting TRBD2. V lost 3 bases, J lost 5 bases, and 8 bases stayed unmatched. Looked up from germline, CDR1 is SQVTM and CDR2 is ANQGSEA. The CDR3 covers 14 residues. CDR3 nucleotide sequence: TGCAGCGTTGATTTGCGGGGGGCCGGTGAGACCCAGTACTTC. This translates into CSVDLRGAGETQYF.

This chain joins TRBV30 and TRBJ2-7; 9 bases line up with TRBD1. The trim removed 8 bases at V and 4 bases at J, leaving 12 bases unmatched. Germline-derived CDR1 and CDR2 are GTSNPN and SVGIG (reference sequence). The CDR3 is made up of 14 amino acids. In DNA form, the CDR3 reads TGTGCCGCGGAGGCCGGGGACAGGGTTTACGAGCAGTACTTC. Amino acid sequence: CAAEAGDRVYEQYF.

The CDR3 spells CAWTTGLRFTEAFF. CDR3 coding DNA: TGTGCCTGGACAACAGGGCTGCGTTTCACTGAAGCTTTCTTT. The chain recombines TRBV30 with TRBJ1-1, with TRBD1 as a possible D gene (6 bases). The germline V gene has CDR1 GTSNPN and CDR2 SVGIG (reference sequence). V was shortened by 4 bases and J by 4 bases, with 16 bases between the two germline ends. The CDR3 extends over 14 amino acids.

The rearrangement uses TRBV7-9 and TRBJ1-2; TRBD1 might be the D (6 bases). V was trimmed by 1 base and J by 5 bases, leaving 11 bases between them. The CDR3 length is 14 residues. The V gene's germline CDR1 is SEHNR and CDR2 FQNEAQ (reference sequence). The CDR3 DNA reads TGTGCCAGCAGCTTAGGGCAGGGGCTATATGGCTACACCTTC. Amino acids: CASSLGQGLYGYTF.

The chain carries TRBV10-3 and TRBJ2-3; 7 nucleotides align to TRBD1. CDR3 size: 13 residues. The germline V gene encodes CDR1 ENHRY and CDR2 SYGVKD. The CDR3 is CLTRDRNGDTQYF. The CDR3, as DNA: TGTCTGACCCGGGACAGAAACGGAGATACGCAGTATTTT.

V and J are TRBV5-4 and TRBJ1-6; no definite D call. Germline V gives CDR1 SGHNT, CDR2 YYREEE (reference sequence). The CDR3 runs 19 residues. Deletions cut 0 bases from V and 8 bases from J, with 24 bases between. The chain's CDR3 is CASSLGTEVGEQIDSPLHF. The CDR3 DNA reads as TGTGCCAGCAGCTTGGGGACGGAGGTTGGGGAACAAATTGATTCACCCCTCCACTTT.

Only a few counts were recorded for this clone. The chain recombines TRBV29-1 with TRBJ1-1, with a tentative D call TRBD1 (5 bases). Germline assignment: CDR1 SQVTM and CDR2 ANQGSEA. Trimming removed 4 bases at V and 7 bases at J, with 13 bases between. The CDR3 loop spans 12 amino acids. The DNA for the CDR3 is TGCAGCGTTGGTACAGGACTCCTTGAAGCTTTCTTT. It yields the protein CSVGTGLLEAFF.

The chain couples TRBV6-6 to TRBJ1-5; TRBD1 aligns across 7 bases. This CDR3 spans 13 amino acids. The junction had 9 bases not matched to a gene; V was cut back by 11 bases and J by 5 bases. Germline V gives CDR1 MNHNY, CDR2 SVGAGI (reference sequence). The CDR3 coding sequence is TGTGCCTGCCGACAGGGCCCATATCAGCCCCAGCATTTT. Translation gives CACRQGPYQPQHF.

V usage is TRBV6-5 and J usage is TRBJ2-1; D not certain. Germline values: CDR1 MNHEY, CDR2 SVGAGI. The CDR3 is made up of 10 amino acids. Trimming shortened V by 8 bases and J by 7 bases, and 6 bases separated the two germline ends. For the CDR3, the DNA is TGTGCCAGCTCGGAGAATGAGCAGTTCTTC. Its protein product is CASSENEQFF.

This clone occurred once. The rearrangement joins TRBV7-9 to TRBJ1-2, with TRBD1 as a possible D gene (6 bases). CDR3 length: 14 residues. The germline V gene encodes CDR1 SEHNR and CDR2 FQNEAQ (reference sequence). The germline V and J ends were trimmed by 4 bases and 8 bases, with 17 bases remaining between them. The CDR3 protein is CASSSSQGSGGYTF. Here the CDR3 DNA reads TGTGCCAGCAGCTCCTCACAGGGTTCAGGCGGCTACACCTTC. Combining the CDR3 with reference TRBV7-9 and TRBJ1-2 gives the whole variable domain DTGVSQNPRHKITKRGQNVTFRCDPISEHNRLYWYRQTLGQGPEFLTYFQNEAQLEKSRLLSDRFSAERPKGSFSTLEIQRTEQGDSAMYLCASSSSQGSGGYTFGSGTRLTVV.

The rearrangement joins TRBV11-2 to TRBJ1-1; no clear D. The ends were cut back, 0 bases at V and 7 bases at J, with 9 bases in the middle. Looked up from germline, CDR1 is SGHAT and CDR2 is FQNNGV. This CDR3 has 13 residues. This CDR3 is CASSLDRGSEAFF. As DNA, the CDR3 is TGTGCCAGCAGCTTAGATCGAGGCAGTGAAGCTTTCTTT.

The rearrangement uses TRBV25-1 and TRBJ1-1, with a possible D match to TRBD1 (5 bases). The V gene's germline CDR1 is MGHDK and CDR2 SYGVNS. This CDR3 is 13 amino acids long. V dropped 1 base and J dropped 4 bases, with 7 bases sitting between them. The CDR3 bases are TGTGCCAGCAGTGAATGGGGGGTCACTGAAGCTTTCTTT. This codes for CASSEWGVTEAFF. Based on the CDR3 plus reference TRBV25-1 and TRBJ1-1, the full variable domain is EADIYQTPRYLVIGTGKKITLECSQTMGHDKMYWYQQDPGMELHLIHYSYGVNSTEKGDLSSESTVSRIRTEHFPLTLESARPSHTSQYLCASSEWGVTEAFFGQGTRLTVV.

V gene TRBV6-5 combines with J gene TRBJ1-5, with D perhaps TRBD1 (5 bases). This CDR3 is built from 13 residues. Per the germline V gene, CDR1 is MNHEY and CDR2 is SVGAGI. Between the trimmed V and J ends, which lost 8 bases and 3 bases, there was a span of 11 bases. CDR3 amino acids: CASRGVYNQPQHF. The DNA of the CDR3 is TGTGCCAGCCGAGGGGTTTACAATCAGCCCCAGCATTTT.

The CDR3 protein is CASSPPVGDEQYF. The CDR3 DNA follows: TGTGCCAGCTCACCACCCGTCGGGGACGAGCAGTACTTC. The rearrangement joins TRBV18 to TRBJ2-7; TRBD2 is a possible D gene (5 bases). V was trimmed by 0 bases and J by 5 bases, leaving 8 bases between them. Germline loops: CDR1 KGHSH, CDR2 LQKENI. The CDR3 loop spans 13 amino acids.

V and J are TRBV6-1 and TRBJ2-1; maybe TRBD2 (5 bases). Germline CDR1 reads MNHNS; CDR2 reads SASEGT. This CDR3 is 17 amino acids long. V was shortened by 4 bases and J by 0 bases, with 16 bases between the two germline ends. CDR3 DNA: TGTGCCAGCAGTGCATTAGCGATACTCAGCTCCTACAATGAGCAGTTCTTC. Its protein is CASSALAILSSYNEQFF.

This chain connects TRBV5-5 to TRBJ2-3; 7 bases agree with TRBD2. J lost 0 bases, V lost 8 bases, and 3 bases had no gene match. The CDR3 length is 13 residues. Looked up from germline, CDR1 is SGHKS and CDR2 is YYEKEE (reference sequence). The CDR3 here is CASGTMSTDTQYF. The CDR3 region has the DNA TGTGCCAGTGGGACTATGAGCACAGATACGCAGTATTTT.

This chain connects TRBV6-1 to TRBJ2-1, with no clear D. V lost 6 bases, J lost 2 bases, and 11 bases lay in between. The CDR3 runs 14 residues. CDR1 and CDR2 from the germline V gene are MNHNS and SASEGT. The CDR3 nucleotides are TGTGCCAGCAGCATGACAATGACCTACAATGAGCAGTTCTTC. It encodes CASSMTMTYNEQFF.

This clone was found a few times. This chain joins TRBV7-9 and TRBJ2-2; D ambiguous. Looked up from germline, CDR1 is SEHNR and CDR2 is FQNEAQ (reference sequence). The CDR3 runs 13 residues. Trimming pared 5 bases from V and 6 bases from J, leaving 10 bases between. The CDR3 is CASSPPRSGELFF. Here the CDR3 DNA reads TGTGCCAGCAGCCCCCCCCGGTCCGGGGAGCTGTTTTTT. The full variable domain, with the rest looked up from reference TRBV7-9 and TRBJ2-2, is DTGVSQNPRHKITKRGQNVTFRCDPISEHNRLYWYRQTLGQGPEFLTYFQNEAQLEKSRLLSDRFSAERPKGSFSTLEIQRTEQGDSAMYLCASSPPRSGELFFGEGSRLTVL.

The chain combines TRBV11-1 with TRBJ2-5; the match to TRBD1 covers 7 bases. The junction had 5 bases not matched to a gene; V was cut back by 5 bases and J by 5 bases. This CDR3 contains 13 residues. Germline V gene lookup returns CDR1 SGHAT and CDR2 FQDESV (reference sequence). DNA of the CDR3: TGTGCCAGCAGCCGCGACAGGGACGAGACCCAGTACTTC. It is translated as CASSRDRDETQYF.

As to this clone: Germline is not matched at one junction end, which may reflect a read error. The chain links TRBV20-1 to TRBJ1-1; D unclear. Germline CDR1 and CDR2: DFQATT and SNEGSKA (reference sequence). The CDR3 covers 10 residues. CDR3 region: CSARNAEAFF. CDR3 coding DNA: TGCAGTGCAAGGAACGCTGAAGCTTTCTTT.